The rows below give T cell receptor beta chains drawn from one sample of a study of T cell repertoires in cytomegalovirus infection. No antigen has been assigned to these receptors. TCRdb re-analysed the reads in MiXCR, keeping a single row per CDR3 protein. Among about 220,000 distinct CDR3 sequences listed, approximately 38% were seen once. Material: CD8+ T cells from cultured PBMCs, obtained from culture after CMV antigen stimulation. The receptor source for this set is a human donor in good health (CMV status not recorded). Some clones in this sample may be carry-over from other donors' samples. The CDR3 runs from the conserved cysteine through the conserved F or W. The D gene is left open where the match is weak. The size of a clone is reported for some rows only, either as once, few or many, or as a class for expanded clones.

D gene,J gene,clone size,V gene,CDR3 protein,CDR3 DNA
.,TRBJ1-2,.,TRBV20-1,CSAREKDKGYYGYTF,TGCAGTGCTAGAGAGAAGGACAAGGGGTACTATGGCTACACCTTC
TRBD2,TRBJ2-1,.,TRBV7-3,CASSPGGLVPYNEQFF,TGTGCCAGCAGCCCCGGGGGACTAGTCCCCTACAATGAGCAGTTCTTC
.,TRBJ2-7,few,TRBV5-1,CASSSSRESYEQYF,TGCGCCAGCAGCTCCAGCAGGGAATCCTACGAGCAGTACTTC
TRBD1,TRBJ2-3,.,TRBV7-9,CASSFLAEGADTQYF,TGTGCCAGCAGCTTTTTGGCTGAGGGGGCGGATACGCAGTATTTT
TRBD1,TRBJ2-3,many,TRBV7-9,CASSMGQSTDTQYF,TGTGCCAGCAGCATGGGACAGAGCACAGATACGCAGTATTTT
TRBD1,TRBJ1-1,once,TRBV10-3,CAIRGDRLRGTEAFF,TGTGCCATCAGGGGGGACAGGCTCCGGGGGACTGAAGCTTTCTTT
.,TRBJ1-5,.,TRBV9,CASSVGVGPKPQHF,TGTGCCAGCAGCGTAGGTGTAGGTCCCAAGCCCCAGCATTTT
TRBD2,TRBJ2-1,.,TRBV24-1,CATSDPSWTSGRYGGDEQFF,TGTGCCACCAGTGACCCCTCTTGGACTAGCGGGCGTTACGGGGGAGATGAGCAGTTCTTC
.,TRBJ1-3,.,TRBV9,CASSRQPGQNSGNTIYF,TGTGCCAGCAGCCGGCAACCCGGACAGAACTCTGGAAACACCATATATTTT
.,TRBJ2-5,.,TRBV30,CAWSVSGGIGTQYF,TGTGCCTGGAGTGTATCAGGAGGTATCGGGACCCAGTACTTC
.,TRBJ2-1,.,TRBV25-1,CASSEGYAGGNNEQFF,TGTGCCAGCAGTGAAGGGTATGCAGGAGGGAACAATGAGCAGTTCTTC
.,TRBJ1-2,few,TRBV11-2,CASSSPGHRGYTF,TGTGCCAGCAGCTCCCCTGGCCACAGGGGCTACACCTTC
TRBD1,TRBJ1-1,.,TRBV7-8,CASSLGQGAGEAFF,TGTGCCAGCAGCCTGGGACAGGGGGCGGGTGAAGCTTTCTTT
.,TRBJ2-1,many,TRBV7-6,CASSLRLAVGEQFF,TGTGCCAGCAGCTTGAGGCTAGCTGTAGGTGAGCAGTTCTTC
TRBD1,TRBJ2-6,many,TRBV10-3,CATGPDRTEVSGANVLTF,TGTGCCACCGGCCCGGACAGGACGGAGGTTTCTGGGGCCAACGTCCTGACTTTC
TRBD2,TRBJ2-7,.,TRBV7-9,CASSERLAGFYEQYF,TGTGCCAGCAGCGAGAGGCTAGCGGGGTTCTACGAGCAGTACTTC
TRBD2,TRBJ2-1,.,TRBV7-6,CASSSGLAGDNEQFF,TGTGCCAGCAGCTCGGGACTAGCGGGCGACAATGAGCAGTTCTTC
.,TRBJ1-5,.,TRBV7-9,CASSAMTGSNQPQHF,TGTGCCAGCAGCGCGATGACAGGTAGCAATCAGCCCCAGCATTTT
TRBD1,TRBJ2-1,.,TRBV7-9,CASSLPPGQGYNEQFF,TGTGCCAGCAGCTTACCTCCGGGACAGGGGTACAATGAGCAGTTCTTC
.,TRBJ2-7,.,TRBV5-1,CASSQGWDISYEQYF,TGCGCCAGCAGCCAAGGGTGGGACATCTCCTACGAGCAGTACTTC
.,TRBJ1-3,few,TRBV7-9,CASSKGTIGNTIYF,TGTGCCAGCAGTAAGGGGACCATTGGAAACACCATATATTTT
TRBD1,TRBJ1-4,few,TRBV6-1,CASRSQGLDEKLFF,TGTGCCAGCAGATCACAGGGGTTGGATGAAAAACTGTTTTTT
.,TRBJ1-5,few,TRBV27,CASSFSGNQPQHF,TGTGCCAGCAGTTTTAGTGGCAATCAGCCCCAGCATTTT
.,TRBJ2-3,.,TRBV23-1,CASSESGKGTDTQYF,TGCGCCAGCAGTGAATCTGGGAAAGGCACAGATACGCAGTATTTT
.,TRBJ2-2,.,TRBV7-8,CASSPAWTGRETGELFF,TGTGCCAGCAGCCCCGCTTGGACAGGGAGGGAAACCGGGGAGCTGTTTTTT
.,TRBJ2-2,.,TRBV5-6,CASTLDPSNTGELFF,TGTGCCAGCACCCTGGATCCCTCGAACACCGGGGAGCTGTTTTTT
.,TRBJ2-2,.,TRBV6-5,CASSTRRLGELFF,TGTGCCAGCAGTACCCGGCGACTTGGGGAGCTGTTTTTT
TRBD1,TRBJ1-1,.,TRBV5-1,CASSLEYTRGVNTEAFF,TGCGCCAGCAGCTTGGAGTACACCAGGGGGGTGAACACTGAAGCTTTCTTT
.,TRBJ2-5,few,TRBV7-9,CASSLSRGAETQYF,TGTGCCAGCAGCTTAAGCAGGGGAGCCGAGACCCAGTACTTC